The 19 T cell receptor beta chains below come from one sample, sequenced in a study of shared clonotypes between healthy human individuals. Some clones are missing from TCRdb's copy, which holds only in-frame ones; the method was immunoSEQ multiplex PCR. The table lists 950,000 to 1,200,000 clones, roughly 77% of them singletons. The material sequenced was memory CD4+ T cells from PBMCs. Subset noted: CD45RA-negative fraction. Receptors originate from a man between 18 and 29 years old in good health. Some clones in this sample may be carry-over from other donors' samples.

The V and J genes are TRBV7-3 and TRBJ2-1, with 9 bases fitting TRBD2. CDR3 length equals 15 residues. The trim removed 5 bases at V and 6 bases at J, leaving 8 bases unmatched. Germline lookup yields CDR1 SGHTA and CDR2 FQGTGA. The CDR3 nucleotides read TGTGCCAGCAGCCCCAGTGCGGGAGGGGTCAATGAGCAGTTCTTC. It specifies CASSPSAGGVNEQFF.

The chain employs TRBV29-1 and TRBJ2-7; 8 nucleotides line up with TRBD2. This CDR3 comprises 15 residues. Germline loops: CDR1 SQVTM, CDR2 ANQGSEA. V dropped 0 bases and J dropped 0; count of bases not matched to a gene: 4. DNA of the CDR3: TGCAGCGTTGAAGATCTAAGCGGGAGCTCCTACGAGCAGTACTTC. Its protein is CSVEDLSGSSYEQYF.

V usage is TRBV10-3 and J usage is TRBJ2-1; no firm D call. This CDR3 is 12 amino acids long. V was pared by 2 bases and J by 8 bases, with 7 bases between. Germline CDR1 reads ENHRY; CDR2 reads SYGVKD. For the CDR3, the DNA is TGTGCCATCAGTGAGGGACCTTATGAGCAGTTCTTC. Its protein is CAISEGPYEQFF.

This sequence joins TRBV5-6 and TRBJ2-3; D not resolved. The CDR3 has 12 amino acids. Germline CDR1 reads SGHDT; CDR2 reads YYEEEE. Trimming took off 3 bases at V and 6 bases at J, with 8 bases between the two ends. This chain's CDR3 is CASSSDGDTQYF. DNA for the CDR3: TGTGCCAGCAGCTCCGACGGGGATACGCAGTATTTT.

To note about this clone: A far larger clone is a single base away, which makes a read error likely. V gene TRBV30 combines with J gene TRBJ1-5; 9 bases agree with TRBD1. V shed 4 bases, J shed 0 bases, and the junction held 4 bases outside the gene matches. Germline V lookup: CDR1 GTSNPN, CDR2 SVGIG (reference sequence). CDR3 size: 15 residues. This CDR3 reads CAWKVQGASNQPQHF. In nucleotides, the CDR3 is TGTGCCTGGAAAGTACAGGGGGCTAGCAATCAGCCCCAGCATTTT.

V usage is TRBV28 and J usage is TRBJ1-3; TRBD1 aligns across 7 bases. CDR1 and CDR2 from the germline V gene are MDHEN and SYDVKM. V trimming: 7 bases; J trimming: 2 bases; junction bases outside the gene matches: 8. The CDR3 length is 15 residues. The CDR3 nucleotides are TGTGCCAGCACATCTCCCGGGACAGCTGGAAACACCATATATTTT. Translating it yields CASTSPGTAGNTIYF.

This chain joins TRBV29-1 and TRBJ2-5; TRBD1 might be the D (6 bases). Germline V gene sequence: CDR1 SQVTM, CDR2 ANQGSEA. The CDR3 extends over 14 amino acids. Trimming removed 4 bases from V and 2 bases from J, with 14 bases in between. CDR3 amino acids: CSVVWDTQQETQYF. The CDR3, as DNA: TGCAGCGTTGTATGGGACACACAACAAGAGACCCAGTACTTC. Drawing the rest from reference TRBV29-1 and TRBJ2-5, the complete variable domain is SAVISQKPSRDICQRGTSLTIQCQVDSQVTMMFWYRQQPGQSLTLIATANQGSEATYESGFVIDKFPISRPNLTFSTLTVSNMSPEDSSIYLCSVVWDTQQETQYFGPGTRLLVL.

The genes are TRBV28 and TRBJ2-1, with TRBD2 identical over 8 bases. The CDR3 contains 14 residues. Trimming took 4 bases from V and 7 from J; bases not matched to a gene: 6. CDR1 MDHEN and CDR2 SYDVKM come from the germline V gene. CDR3: CASSYGGRLNEQFF. CDR3 in DNA: TGTGCCAGCAGTTATGGCGGGAGGTTGAATGAGCAGTTCTTC.

The chain combines TRBV7-2 with TRBJ2-1; D possibly corresponds to TRBD1 (5 bases). Trimming stripped 4 bases from V and 10 bases from J, with 14 bases between. Germline CDR1 is SGHTA and CDR2 is FQGNSA. This CDR3 region has 13 residues. The DNA of the CDR3 is TGTGCCAGCAGCTCCCCTAGGGGCCGAGAGCAGTTCTTC. Amino acid sequence: CASSSPRGREQFF.

The chain combines TRBV5-4 with TRBJ1-2, with D perhaps TRBD1 (5 bases). Germline CDR1 is SGHNT and CDR2 is YYREEE (reference sequence). The CDR3 length is 14 residues. Trimming removed 5 bases from V and 8 bases from J, with 19 bases in between. CDR3 protein: CASSFGGVGGGYTF. Written as DNA, the CDR3 is TGTGCCAGCAGTTTTGGGGGGGTAGGAGGAGGCTACACCTTC.

V and J are TRBV30 and TRBJ2-1; TRBD2 aligns across 14 bases. The CDR3 is 15 amino acids. V shed 6 bases and J 6 bases; nucleotides not matched to a gene: 7. In germline, CDR1 is GTSNPN, CDR2 SVGIG (reference sequence). CDR3 sequence reads: CACTIGTSGGNEQFF. In DNA form, the CDR3 reads TGTGCCTGCACTATCGGGACTAGCGGGGGCAATGAGCAGTTCTTC.

This clone was detected only a few times. The V gene is TRBV28, the J gene TRBJ1-5; D is undetermined. V was trimmed by 3 bases and J by 11 bases, leaving 14 bases between them. Germline V gene lookup returns CDR1 MDHEN and CDR2 SYDVKM. The CDR3 covers 13 residues. CDR3 sequence (DNA): TGTGCCAGCAGTTTGGGTCCGCGGAGGGCCCAGCATTTT. Its protein is CASSLGPRRAQHF.

The table lists this clone with a few counts. The rearrangement links TRBV10-3 to TRBJ1-5; tentative D call: TRBD1 (6 bases). The CDR3 has 14 residues. Germline CDR1 and CDR2: ENHRY and SYGVKD. Trimming removed 3 bases from V and 4 bases from J, with 10 bases in between. CDR3 in DNA: TGTGCCATCAGTGATCAGGGGCCGAATCAGCCCCAGCATTTT. Translated, it gives CAISDQGPNQPQHF.

This rearrangement joins TRBV5-1 to TRBJ2-2, with a possible D match to TRBD2 (5 bases). CDR1 and CDR2 (germline): SGHRS, YFSETQ. The CDR3 is 14 amino acids. Trimming cost V 0 bases and J 7 bases, with 10 bases left between them. Written as DNA, the CDR3 is TGCGCCAGCAGCTTGGACCGAGGGATCGGGGAGCTGTTTTTT. It encodes CASSLDRGIGELFF. Complete variable domain (other parts from reference TRBV5-1 and TRBJ2-2): KAGVTQTPRYLIKTRGQQVTLSCSPISGHRSVSWYQQTPGQGLQFLFEYFSETQRNKGNFPGRFSGRQFSNSRSEMNVSTLELGDSALYLCASSLDRGIGELFFGEGSRLTVL.

V usage is TRBV5-1 and J usage is TRBJ2-7; possible D gene TRBD1, 5 bases. Germline V CDR1 and CDR2: SGHRS, YFSETQ. The ends were cut back, 4 bases at V and 5 bases at J, with 10 bases in the middle. The CDR3 length is 12 residues. CDR3 amino acids: CASSPVGHEQYF. The CDR3 DNA reads as TGCGCCAGCAGCCCCGTGGGGCACGAGCAGTACTTC.

The chain couples TRBV15 to TRBJ1-1; no definite D call. The V and J ends lost 0 bases and 4 bases respectively, with 9 bases between them. Germline assignment: CDR1 LNHNV and CDR2 YYDKDF (reference sequence). The CDR3 spans 14 residues. This chain's CDR3 is CATSRDRSGTEAFF. In DNA form, the CDR3 reads TGTGCCACCAGCAGAGATAGGAGCGGCACTGAAGCTTTCTTT.

The V gene is TRBV6-5, the J gene TRBJ1-2; 7 positions agree with TRBD1. The germline V gene encodes CDR1 MNHEY and CDR2 SVGAGI. V shed 7 bases, J shed 2 bases, and the junction held 10 bases outside the gene matches. The CDR3 loop spans 15 amino acids. CDR3: CASTAGTEWNYGYTF. CDR3 sequence (DNA): TGTGCCAGCACCGCCGGGACAGAATGGAACTATGGCTACACCTTC.

There are a few counts of this clone. The chain recombines TRBV5-1 with TRBJ2-5; 7 bases match TRBD1. With the DNA end fitting TRBJ2-7 better, the J assignment may be wrong. Germline lookup yields CDR1 SGHRS and CDR2 YFSETQ. The CDR3 sequence is 16 residues long. CDR3 sequence: CASSLGLVRQGDEQYF. CDR3 DNA: TGCGCCAGCAGCTTGGGATTAGTTCGACAGGGCGACGAGCAGTACTTC.

The chain recombines TRBV19 with TRBJ2-1, with 9 bases fitting TRBD2. After removal of 3 bases from V and 8 bases from J, the junction contained 11 bases not matched to a gene. Per germline, CDR1 LNHDA and CDR2 SQIVND (reference sequence). The CDR3 loop spans 16 amino acids. This chain's CDR3 is CASSIEGAGGPYEQFF. CDR3 DNA sequence: TGTGCCAGTAGTATCGAGGGGGCGGGAGGGCCGTATGAGCAGTTCTTC.